One sample yielded the 16 T cell receptor beta chains listed below, sequenced in a study of blood T cell repertoires in COVID-19 (dated by TCRdb to between 2020 and 2021). Libraries came from the immunoSEQ multiplex PCR assay. TCRdb holds this immuneACCESS table with in-frame rearrangements only. Some clones are missing; in checked studies, unresolved V genes explain under half, and the rest has no known cause. The sample contains 250,000 to 300,000 clones, around 89% of them found a single time. Of the sample, roughly 2.2% is held by the ten largest clones. Sequenced: peripheral blood. Receptor source: an older woman with COVID-19, enrolled during active disease.

V gene TRBV6-5 combines with J gene TRBJ1-1; D is possibly TRBD1 (5 bases). Germline V gene lookup returns CDR1 MNHEY and CDR2 SVGAGI. V was trimmed by 0 bases and J by 1 base, leaving 12 bases between them. The CDR3 is made up of 16 amino acids. The CDR3: CASSYSLMGGNTEAFF. The DNA of the CDR3 is TGTGCCAGCAGTTACTCATTGATGGGGGGGAACACTGAAGCTTTCTTT.

The chain joins TRBV3-1 (or the pseudogene TRBV3-2) to TRBJ1-2; 10 nucleotides align to TRBD1. CDR3 length: 15 residues. The germline V gene has CDR1 LGHDT and CDR2 YNNKEL (reference sequence). Trimming took 4 bases from V and 6 from J; bases not matched to a gene: 8. The CDR3 DNA sequence: TGTGCCAGCAGCCTCGGGACAGGGGCGGTTGATGGCTACACCTTC. Its protein product is CASSLGTGAVDGYTF.

The rearrangement joins TRBV6-2 or TRBV6-3 to TRBJ1-1; D not resolved. The germline V gene has CDR1 MNHEY and CDR2 SVGEGT. Trimming left V 4 bases short and J 0 bases short, with 9 bases between. The CDR3 consists of 14 residues. The chain's CDR3 is CASSFADMNTEAFF. CDR3 coding DNA: TGTGCCAGCAGTTTCGCAGACATGAACACTGAAGCTTTCTTT.

This clone has only one observation. The V call is TRBV7-2, the J call TRBJ2-7; 8 bases are a match to TRBD1. The junction had 4 bases not matched to a gene; V was cut back by 1 base and J by 2 bases. Germline values: CDR1 SGHTA, CDR2 FQGNSA. This CDR3 has 15 residues. CDR3 region: CASSLDAGGPYEQYF. CDR3 bases: TGTGCCAGCAGCTTAGATGCAGGGGGCCCCTACGAGCAGTACTTC.

CDR3 sequence reads: CASSILGAANVLTF. CDR3 in DNA: TGTGCCAGTAGTATTTTAGGAGCGGCCAACGTCCTGACTTTC. The chain is built from TRBV19 and TRBJ2-6; D unclear. This CDR3 is built from 14 residues. Trimming stripped 3 bases from V and 6 bases from J, with 9 bases between. Per germline, CDR1 LNHDA and CDR2 SQIVND (reference sequence).

The V gene is TRBV29-1, the J gene TRBJ2-1, with 9 bases fitting TRBD1. Looked up from germline, CDR1 is SQVTM and CDR2 is ANQGSEA. The ends lost 4 bases at V and 6 bases at J; junction bases unmatched: 4. There are 13 residues in the CDR3. The CDR3: CSVGDRASNEQFF. The CDR3 nucleotides are TGCAGCGTTGGGGACAGGGCATCCAATGAGCAGTTCTTC.

The V and J genes are TRBV4-2 and TRBJ1-2; 8 bases align to TRBD1. Germline lookup yields CDR1 LGHNA and CDR2 YNFKEQ. V was pared by 0 bases and J by 4 bases, with 4 bases of the junction left unmatched. The CDR3 totals 15 residues. CDR3 DNA sequence: TGTGCCAGCAGCCAAGAAACAGGGGGGCCCTATGGCTACACCTTC. Encoded protein: CASSQETGGPYGYTF.

The gene calls are TRBV11-2 and TRBJ2-7; D might be TRBD1 (6 bases). CDR1 is SGHAT and CDR2 is FQNNGV in the germline V gene. The CDR3 length is 15 residues. V was clipped by 4 bases and J by 6 bases, with 19 bases between them. The CDR3 DNA sequence: TGTGCCAGCAGCTCCTCCGGGACAAATGCTGGCGAGCAGTACTTC. It translates to CASSSSGTNAGEQYF.

CDR3 coding DNA: TGTGCCAGCAGCTCGGAGCTGGTTGCCCAGTACTTC. Protein sequence: CASSSELVAQYF. This chain uses TRBV7-9 with TRBJ2-5; no definite D call. The germline V gene encodes CDR1 SEHNR and CDR2 FQNEAQ (reference sequence). This CDR3 has 12 residues. Trimming took 4 bases from V and 9 from J, leaving 12 bases between them.

This chain connects TRBV3-1 (or the pseudogene TRBV3-2) to TRBJ2-5; TRBD1 matches 7 bases. Trimming took 4 bases from V and 8 from J; bases not matched to a gene: 10. Looked up from germline, CDR1 is LGHDT and CDR2 is YNNKEL (reference sequence). This CDR3 is built from 14 residues. CDR3 sequence (DNA): TGTGCCAGCAGCCCGGAGGACAGGCCGCTAACCCAGTACTTC. Its translation: CASSPEDRPLTQYF.

The rearrangement joins TRBV19 to TRBJ1-4; D is unresolved. The CDR3 spans 13 residues. Trimming shortened V by 0 bases and J by 8 bases, and 7 bases separated the two germline ends. CDR1 LNHDA and CDR2 SQIVND come from the germline V gene (reference sequence). The CDR3, as DNA: TGTGCCAGTAGTATAGACAAGCTCGAAAAACTGTTTTTT. Its translation: CASSIDKLEKLFF. The complete variable domain, with remaining parts taken from reference TRBV19 and TRBJ1-4, reads DGGITQSPKYLFRKEGQNVTLSCEQNLNHDAMYWYRQDPGQGLRLIYYSQIVNDFQKGDIAEGYSVSREKKESFPLTVTSAQKNPTAFYLCASSIDKLEKLFFGSGTQLSVL.

This clone showed up just a few times. The chain is built from TRBV19 and TRBJ1-2; TRBD1 agrees at 10 bases. After removal of 7 bases from V and 2 bases from J, the junction contained 10 bases not matched to a gene. Germline lookup yields CDR1 LNHDA and CDR2 SQIVND (reference sequence). The CDR3 is made up of 16 amino acids. DNA for the CDR3: TGTGCCAGTATACCGCTAGTGGGACAGGGGAACTATGGCTACACCTTC. It codes for CASIPLVGQGNYGYTF. The variable domain in full, with the rest retrieved from reference TRBV19 and TRBJ1-2, is DGGITQSPKYLFRKEGQNVTLSCEQNLNHDAMYWYRQDPGQGLRLIYYSQIVNDFQKGDIAEGYSVSREKKESFPLTVTSAQKNPTAFYLCASIPLVGQGNYGYTFGSGTRLTVV.

This chain links TRBV3-1 (or the pseudogene TRBV3-2) with TRBJ2-3; D is possibly TRBD2 (6 bases). The V end was cut by 7 bases, the J end by 3 bases, with 20 bases between. Germline V lookup: CDR1 LGHDT, CDR2 YNNKEL (reference sequence). This CDR3 contains 16 residues. In DNA, the CDR3 is TGTGCCAGCAATGAGCGGGCGTTTATACGTACAGATACGCAGTATTTT. Protein: CASNERAFIRTDTQYF.

The chain carries TRBV18 and TRBJ1-6, with D maybe TRBD1 (6 bases). The CDR3 covers 15 residues. V lost 1 base, J lost 7 bases, and 11 bases lay in between. The V gene's germline CDR1 is KGHSH and CDR2 LQKENI. CDR3 nucleotide sequence: TGTGCCAGCTCACCACTTCCAGGGGCCAATTCACCCCTCCACTTT. Translated, it gives CASSPLPGANSPLHF.

This clone was counted a single time. V and J are TRBV19 and TRBJ1-4; a possible D gene is TRBD1 (5 bases). V was shortened by 2 bases and J by 8 bases, with 12 bases between the two germline ends. The CDR3 covers 14 residues. Germline V gene lookup returns CDR1 LNHDA and CDR2 SQIVND (reference sequence). Here the CDR3 DNA reads TGTGCCAGTAGTATAACGGGGGTTCGGGAAAAACTGTTTTTT. Amino acid sequence: CASSITGVREKLFF.

This sequence joins TRBV4-1 and TRBJ1-1; the D gene is possibly TRBD1 (5 bases). Germline values: CDR1 MGHRA, CDR2 YSYEKL. Trimming shortened V by 4 bases and J by 6 bases, and 12 bases separated the two germline ends. The CDR3 sequence is 13 residues long. This CDR3 is CASSLRAMAEAFF. DNA of the CDR3: TGCGCCAGCAGCCTCAGGGCAATGGCTGAAGCTTTCTTT.